This TCR beta chain was observed in a study of T cells after yellow fever vaccination. For the study at large: Preparation used SMART-Seq v4 Ultra Low Input for the low-cell-number fractions.

TCR cDNA, made by 5'RACE template switching, carried an added universal primer site and UMIs. Each CDR3 protein gets one entry after TCRdb re-called the 5' RACE reads with MiXCR. The table records 620,000 or so distinct CDR3 sequences, about a sixth of them present only once. This clonotype has a handful of counts. Its antigen is unknown. Study observations and caveats: Abundant contaminating clonotypes from the bulk population could appear in FACS-sorted repertoires.

The germline V gene has CDR1 SGHDT and CDR2 YYEEEE. Losses at the gene ends were 1 base for V and 6 bases for J; bases not matched to a gene: 8. The CDR3 runs to 15 residues. This TCR derives from a man younger than 35 who received the YFV17D yellow fever vaccine. The sample consisted of PBMCs, taken about 5 days after the first yellow fever vaccination. The gene calls are TRBV5-6 and TRBJ2-7, with 9 bases matching TRBD2. CDR3 sequence (DNA): TGTGCCAGCAGCTTGCTGGCGGGGGGGCCATCCGAGCAGTACGTC. It codes for CASSLLAGGPSEQYV.